These 18 T cell receptor beta chains came from one sample sequenced in a study of early T cells in non-severe SARS-CoV-2 infection. TCRdb independently ran MiXCR on the 5' RACE reads; one entry per CDR3 protein. Of roughly 76,000 distinct CDR3 sequences listed, 12% were seen once; the top ten hold about 3.9%. Material: whole blood. All receptors come from an adult who was a healthcare worker with PCR-confirmed SARS-CoV-2 infection or an uninfected control (not recorded which).

This clonotype was seen at least ten times. J is TRBJ2-1 and V is TRBV29-1; TRBD2 might be the D (6 bases). Germline V CDR1 and CDR2: SQVTM, ANQGSEA. This CDR3 contains 13 residues. Trimming took 7 bases from V and 0 from J, leaving 10 bases between them. The CDR3 spells CSAAGSSYNEQFF. As DNA, the CDR3 is TGCAGCGCGGCGGGAAGCTCCTACAATGAGCAGTTCTTC.

This clonotype has ten or more counts. V is TRBV6-1 and J is TRBJ2-7, with D unclear. V dropped 2 bases and J dropped 4 bases, with 6 bases sitting between them. The CDR3 runs 12 residues. Germline V gene lookup returns CDR1 MNHNS and CDR2 SASEGT. The CDR3 loop reads CASSEIKYEQYF. The CDR3 bases are TGTGCCAGCAGTGAAATAAAATACGAGCAGTACTTC.

The genes are TRBV5-4 and TRBJ2-1; 10 nucleotides match TRBD2. The V and J ends lost 4 bases and 5 bases, in that order; junction bases with no gene match: 6. In germline, CDR1 is SGHNT, CDR2 YYREEE (reference sequence). This CDR3 spans 15 amino acids. The CDR3 spells CASSRPAGGNNEQFF. The CDR3 region has the DNA TGTGCCAGCAGCCGCCCAGCGGGAGGGAACAATGAGCAGTTCTTC. The variable domain in full, with the rest retrieved from reference TRBV5-4 and TRBJ2-1, is ETGVTQSPTHLIKTRGQQVTLRCSSQSGHNTVSWYQQALGQGPQFIFQYYREEENGRGNFPPRFSGLQFPNYSSELNVNALELDDSALYLCASSRPAGGNNEQFFGPGTRLTVL.

This clonotype was recorded many times. The V and J genes are TRBV12-3 or TRBV12-4 and TRBJ2-3; 9 bases are a match to TRBD1. V lost 6 bases to trimming and J lost 1 base; unmatched junction nucleotides: 2. The CDR3 covers 14 residues. This CDR3 is CASRHRGRTDTQYF. CDR3 DNA: TGTGCCAGCAGGCACAGGGGGCGCACAGATACGCAGTATTTT.

The rearrangement uses TRBV5-1 and TRBJ1-1; no definite D call. The CDR3 covers 16 residues. Deletions cut 1 base from V and 0 bases from J, with 13 bases between. Germline V gene lookup returns CDR1 SGHRS and CDR2 YFSETQ. The CDR3 protein is CASSLLSGNMNTEAFF. The CDR3 nucleotides are TGCGCCAGCAGCTTGTTGTCAGGAAACATGAACACTGAAGCTTTCTTT. The full variable domain, its missing parts supplied by reference TRBV5-1 and TRBJ1-1, is KAGVTQTPRYLIKTRGQQVTLSCSPISGHRSVSWYQQTPGQGLQFLFEYFSETQRNKGNFPGRFSGRQFSNSRSEMNVSTLELGDSALYLCASSLLSGNMNTEAFFGQGTRLTVV.

Ten or more counts support this clonotype. The rearrangement uses TRBV6-6 and TRBJ2-3; TRBD2 is a possible D gene (5 bases). V lost 0 bases and J lost 3, with 16 bases in between. Germline V gene lookup returns CDR1 MNHNY and CDR2 SVGAGI (reference sequence). The CDR3 runs 17 residues. CDR3 sequence (DNA): TGTGCCAGCAGTTACTCGAGTAGCGCCAAAAGGACAGATACGCAGTATTTT. It is translated as CASSYSSSAKRTDTQYF.

CDR3 sequence reads: CASSSGTGSTYEQYF. The CDR3 nucleotides read TGTGCCAGCAGTTCCGGGACAGGGAGTACTTACGAGCAGTACTTC. This chain joins TRBV6-2 or TRBV6-3 and TRBJ2-7; 9 bases fit TRBD1. Trimming took 4 bases from V and 4 from J; bases not matched to a gene: 8. CDR3 length: 15 amino acids. Per germline, CDR1 MNHEY and CDR2 SVGEGT.

The chain uses TRBV5-1 and TRBJ2-1, with D possibly called TRBD1 or TRBD2 (5 bases each). The CDR3 sequence is 17 residues long. V shed 3 bases and J shed 7 bases, with 23 bases lying between them. Germline V lookup: CDR1 SGHRS, CDR2 YFSETQ. The DNA for the CDR3 is TGCGCCAGCAGCTCTCTGAGGGGAGCTATCGTATCAAATGAGCAGTTCTTC. This sequence encodes CASSSLRGAIVSNEQFF.

This chain uses TRBV20-1 with TRBJ2-7; D may be TRBD1 (5 bases). Trimming cost V 3 bases and J 1 base, with 7 bases left between them. This CDR3 is built from 12 residues. The germline gives CDR1 DFQATT, CDR2 SNEGSKA (reference sequence). Written as DNA, the CDR3 is TGCAGTGCTAGGGGGCCGTCCTACGAGCAGTACTTC. It specifies CSARGPSYEQYF.

There are many counts of this clonotype. The V gene is TRBV28, the J gene TRBJ2-2, with TRBD1 identical over 11 bases. Germline V gene sequence: CDR1 MDHEN, CDR2 SYDVKM. J gave up 6 bases and V 5 bases, and 14 bases lay outside the gene matches. CDR3 length equals 18 residues. CDR3: CASSLWVSGTGGSGELFF. CDR3 nucleotides: TGTGCCAGCAGTCTTTGGGTTTCCGGGACAGGGGGATCCGGGGAGCTGTTTTTT.

The chain employs TRBV6-6 and TRBJ2-7; 10 nucleotides line up with TRBD1. The germline gives CDR1 MNHNY, CDR2 SVGAGI (reference sequence). The CDR3 has 15 amino acids. V gave up 7 bases and J gave up 5 bases; unmatched junction bases: 11. The CDR3 DNA is TGTGCCAGCACCCAGGGGGGGACAGGGGCCCACGAGCAGTACTTC. Its translation is CASTQGGTGAHEQYF.

This clonotype was recorded a few times. V gene TRBV5-1 combines with J gene TRBJ2-7; TRBD1 agrees at 11 bases. Losses at the gene ends were 4 bases for V and 9 bases for J; bases not matched to a gene: 6. Germline V CDR1 and CDR2: SGHRS, YFSETQ. There are 13 residues in the CDR3. The CDR3 coding sequence is TGCGCCAGCAGCCGGGACAGGGGGGCTGTGCAGTACTTC. This translates into CASSRDRGAVQYF. Based on the CDR3 plus reference TRBV5-1 and TRBJ2-7, the full variable domain is KAGVTQTPRYLIKTRGQQVTLSCSPISGHRSVSWYQQTPGQGLQFLFEYFSETQRNKGNFPGRFSGRQFSNSRSEMNVSTLELGDSALYLCASSRDRGAVQYFGPGTRLTVT.

In its sample, this clonotype was seen many times. The limits of the CDR3 on the DNA are not certain, so only TCRdb's listed CDR3 is given. The chain carries TRBV24-1 and TRBJ2-3. The germline CDR1 and CDR2 sequences are KGHDR and SFDVKD. The CDR3 length is 16 residues, termini included. The CDR3 loop is CATSDFGEDYTDTQYF.

The chain links TRBV20-1 to TRBJ2-3; D gene ambiguous. CDR1 and CDR2 from the germline V gene are DFQATT and SNEGSKA (reference sequence). V was pared by 0 bases and J by 5 bases, with 9 bases between. This CDR3 comprises 13 residues. Written as DNA, the CDR3 is TGCAGTGCTAGAGATCCGCTAGTAGATACGCAGTATTTT. Translation: CSARDPLVDTQYF.

By sample share, this clonotype is medium-sized. V gene TRBV6-6 combines with J gene TRBJ2-1, with 13 bases aligning to TRBD2. CDR1 and CDR2 from the germline V gene are MNHNY and SVGAGI (reference sequence). With 1 base clipped from V and 4 bases from J, the junction kept 7 bases outside the gene matches. This CDR3 has 18 residues. The CDR3 nucleotides read TGTGCCAGCAGTTACTTAGGACTAGCGGGGGTCCTATACAATGAGCAGTTCTTC. Amino acids: CASSYLGLAGVLYNEQFF.

This clonotype turned up a few times. The chain couples TRBV29-1 to TRBJ1-4; TRBD1 agrees at 7 bases. The germline CDR1 and CDR2 sequences are SQVTM and ANQGSEA. Trimming cost V 5 bases and J 8 bases; bases outside gene matches: 5. The CDR3 sequence is 12 residues long. In DNA, the CDR3 is TGCAGCGTTCGACAGGGTCGGGAAAAACTGTTTTTT. Translated, it gives CSVRQGREKLFF. The full variable domain, in which reference TRBV29-1 and TRBJ1-4 provide the parts outside the CDR3, is SAVISQKPSRDICQRGTSLTIQCQVDSQVTMMFWYRQQPGQSLTLIATANQGSEATYESGFVIDKFPISRPNLTFSTLTVSNMSPEDSSIYLCSVRQGREKLFFGSGTQLSVL.

This clonotype occurred a few times. The chain joins TRBV29-1 to TRBJ2-1; 8 nucleotides agree with TRBD2. Germline CDR1 and CDR2: SQVTM and ANQGSEA. CDR3 length: 14 amino acids. The trim removed 5 bases at V and 0 bases at J, leaving 3 bases unmatched. The CDR3 loop is CSVRGGSSYNEQFF. The CDR3 DNA reads TGCAGCGTTCGGGGGGGGAGCTCCTACAATGAGCAGTTCTTC.

This clonotype has ten or more counts. This rearrangement joins TRBV29-1 to TRBJ2-3, with TRBD2 matching 7 bases. The germline V gene has CDR1 SQVTM and CDR2 ANQGSEA. The ends lost 7 bases at V and 4 bases at J; junction bases unmatched: 8. This CDR3 has 13 amino acids. CDR3 amino acids: CSATERDADTQYF. Written as DNA, the CDR3 is TGCAGCGCTACCGAGCGGGATGCAGATACGCAGTATTTT.